The T cell receptor (beta chain) described here comes from a study of cytomegalovirus exposure and HLA in healthy donors. Broader study findings: Rates of TCR association differed by HLA locus in a later analysis, with DRB1 highest and HLA-C lowest. The study assumed roughly uniform donor sequencing depth for presence/absence analyses. A missense variant in DCLRE1C was later tied to TCR beta V- and J-gene trimming.

Germline V gene lookup returns CDR1 MNHEY and CDR2 SVGAGI. This CDR3 is built from 14 residues. V gave up 4 bases and J gave up 5 bases; unmatched junction bases: 5. Regarding this clone: Its antigen is currently unknown.

The PCR ran on 60 Vbeta and 13 Jbeta primers. Some clones are missing from TCRdb's copy, which holds only in-frame ones; the method was immunoSEQ multiplex PCR. The data hold about 55,000 clones, with about 77% observed a single time. Sequenced sample: PBMCs. The sequence derives from a female donor in good health and CMV-seronegative. This chain uses TRBV6-5 with TRBJ1-1; 9 bases line up with TRBD1. The CDR3 DNA sequence: TGTGCCAGCAGTTTAACAGGGGGCACGACTGAAGCTTTCTTT. This codes for CASSLTGGTTEAFF.